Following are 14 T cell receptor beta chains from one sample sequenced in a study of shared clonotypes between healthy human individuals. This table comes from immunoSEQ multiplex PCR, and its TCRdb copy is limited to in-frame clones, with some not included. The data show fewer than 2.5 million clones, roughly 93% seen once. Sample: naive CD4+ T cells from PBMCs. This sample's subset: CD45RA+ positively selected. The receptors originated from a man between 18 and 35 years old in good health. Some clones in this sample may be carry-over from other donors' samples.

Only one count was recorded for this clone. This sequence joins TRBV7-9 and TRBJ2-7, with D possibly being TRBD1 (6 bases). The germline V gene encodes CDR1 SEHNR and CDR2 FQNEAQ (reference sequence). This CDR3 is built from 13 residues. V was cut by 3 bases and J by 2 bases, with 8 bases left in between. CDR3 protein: CASSLGHTYEQYF. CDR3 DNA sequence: TGTGCCAGCAGCTTGGGACACACCTACGAGCAGTACTTC. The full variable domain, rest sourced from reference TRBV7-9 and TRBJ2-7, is DTGVSQNPRHKITKRGQNVTFRCDPISEHNRLYWYRQTLGQGPEFLTYFQNEAQLEKSRLLSDRFSAERPKGSFSTLEIQRTEQGDSAMYLCASSLGHTYEQYFGPGTRLTVT.

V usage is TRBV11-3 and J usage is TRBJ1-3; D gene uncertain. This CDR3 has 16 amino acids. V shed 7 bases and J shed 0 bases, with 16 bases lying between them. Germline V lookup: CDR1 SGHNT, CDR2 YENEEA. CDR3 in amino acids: CASTIPSSFSGNTIYF. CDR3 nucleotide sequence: TGTGCCAGCACCATCCCAAGCTCCTTCTCTGGAAACACCATATATTTT.

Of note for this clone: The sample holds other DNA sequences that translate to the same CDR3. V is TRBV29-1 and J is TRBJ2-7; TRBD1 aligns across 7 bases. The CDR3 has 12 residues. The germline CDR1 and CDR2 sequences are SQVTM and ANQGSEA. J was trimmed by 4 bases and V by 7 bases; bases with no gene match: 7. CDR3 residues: CSALTGSYEQYF. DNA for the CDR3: TGCAGCGCCCTGACAGGGTCGTACGAGCAGTACTTC.

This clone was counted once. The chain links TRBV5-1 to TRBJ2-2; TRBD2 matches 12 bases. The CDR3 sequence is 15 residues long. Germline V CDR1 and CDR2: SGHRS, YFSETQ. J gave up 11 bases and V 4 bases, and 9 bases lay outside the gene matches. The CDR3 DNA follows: TGCGCCAGCAGCACCGGACTAGCGGGATCGTTAGAGCTGTTTTTT. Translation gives CASSTGLAGSLELFF. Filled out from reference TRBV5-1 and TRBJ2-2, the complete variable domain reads KAGVTQTPRYLIKTRGQQVTLSCSPISGHRSVSWYQQTPGQGLQFLFEYFSETQRNKGNFPGRFSGRQFSNSRSEMNVSTLELGDSALYLCASSTGLAGSLELFFGEGSRLTVL.

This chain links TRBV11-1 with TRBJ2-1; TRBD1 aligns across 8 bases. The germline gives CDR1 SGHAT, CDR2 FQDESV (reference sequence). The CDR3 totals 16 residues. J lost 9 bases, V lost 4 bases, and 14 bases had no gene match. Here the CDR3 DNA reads TGTGCCAGCAGCTCGATAGTACAGGGGGGTCCCGGTGAGCAGTTCTTC. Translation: CASSSIVQGGPGEQFF. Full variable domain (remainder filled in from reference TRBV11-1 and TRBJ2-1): EAEVAQSPRYKITEKSQAVAFWCDPISGHATLYWYRQILGQGPELLVQFQDESVVDDSQLPKDRFSAERLKGVDSTLKIQPAELGDSAMYLCASSSIVQGGPGEQFFGPGTRLTVL.

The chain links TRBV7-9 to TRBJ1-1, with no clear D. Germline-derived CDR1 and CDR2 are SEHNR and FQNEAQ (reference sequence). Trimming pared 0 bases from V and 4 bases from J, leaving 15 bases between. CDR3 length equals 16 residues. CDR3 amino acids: CASSLAYGERATEAFF. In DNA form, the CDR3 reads TGTGCCAGCAGCTTAGCGTACGGGGAACGGGCCACTGAAGCTTTCTTT.

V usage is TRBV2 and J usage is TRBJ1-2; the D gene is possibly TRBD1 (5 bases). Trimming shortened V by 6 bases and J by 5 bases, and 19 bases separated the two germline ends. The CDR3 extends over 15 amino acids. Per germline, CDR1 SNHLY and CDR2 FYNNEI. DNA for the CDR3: TGTGCCAGCAGGGTGACAGAGACAAGGGATTATGGCTACACCTTC. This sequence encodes CASRVTETRDYGYTF.

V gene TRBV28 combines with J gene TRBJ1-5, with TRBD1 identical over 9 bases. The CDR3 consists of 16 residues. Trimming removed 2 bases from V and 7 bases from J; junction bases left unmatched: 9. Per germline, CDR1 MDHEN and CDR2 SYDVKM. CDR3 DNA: TGTGCCAGCAGTTTAAACCCGGGACAGGGCTACCAGCCCCAGCATTTT. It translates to CASSLNPGQGYQPQHF.

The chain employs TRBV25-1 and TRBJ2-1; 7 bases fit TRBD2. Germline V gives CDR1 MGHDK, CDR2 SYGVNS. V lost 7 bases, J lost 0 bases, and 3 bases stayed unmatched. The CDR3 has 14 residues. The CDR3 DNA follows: TGTGCCAGCACTGGCGGGAGCTCCTACAATGAGCAGTTCTTC. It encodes CASTGGSSYNEQFF.

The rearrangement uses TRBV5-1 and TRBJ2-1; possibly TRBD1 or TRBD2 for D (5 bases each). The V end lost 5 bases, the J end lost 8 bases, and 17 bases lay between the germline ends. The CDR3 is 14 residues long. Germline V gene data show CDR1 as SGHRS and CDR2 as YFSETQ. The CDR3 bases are TGCGCCAGCAGAAGAAGATCTGGGGACCATGAGCAGTTCTTC. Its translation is CASRRRSGDHEQFF.

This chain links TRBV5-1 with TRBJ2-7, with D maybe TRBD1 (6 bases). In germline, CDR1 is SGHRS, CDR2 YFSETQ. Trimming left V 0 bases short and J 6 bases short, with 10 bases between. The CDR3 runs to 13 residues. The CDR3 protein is CASSLANRAEQYF. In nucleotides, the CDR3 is TGCGCCAGCAGCTTGGCCAACAGGGCCGAGCAGTACTTC. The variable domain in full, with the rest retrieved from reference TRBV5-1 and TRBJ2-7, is KAGVTQTPRYLIKTRGQQVTLSCSPISGHRSVSWYQQTPGQGLQFLFEYFSETQRNKGNFPGRFSGRQFSNSRSEMNVSTLELGDSALYLCASSLANRAEQYFGPGTRLTVT.

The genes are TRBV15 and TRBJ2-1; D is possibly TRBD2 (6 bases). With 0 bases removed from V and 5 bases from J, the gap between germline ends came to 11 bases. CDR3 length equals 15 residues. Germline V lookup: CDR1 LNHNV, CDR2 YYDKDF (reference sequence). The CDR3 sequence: CATSRDYGRNNEQFF. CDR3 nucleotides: TGTGCCACCAGCAGAGATTACGGGAGAAACAATGAGCAGTTCTTC.

The CDR3 here is CASSFIQGSGYTF. The CDR3 DNA reads as TGCGCCAGCAGCTTTATACAGGGGAGTGGCTACACCTTC. The V call is TRBV5-1, the J call TRBJ1-2, with 7 bases matching TRBD1. V lost 2 bases to trimming and J lost 7 bases; unmatched junction nucleotides: 5. CDR1 SGHRS and CDR2 YFSETQ come from the germline V gene. The length of the CDR3 is 13 residues. Filled out from reference TRBV5-1 and TRBJ1-2, the complete variable domain reads KAGVTQTPRYLIKTRGQQVTLSCSPISGHRSVSWYQQTPGQGLQFLFEYFSETQRNKGNFPGRFSGRQFSNSRSEMNVSTLELGDSALYLCASSFIQGSGYTFGSGTRLTVV.

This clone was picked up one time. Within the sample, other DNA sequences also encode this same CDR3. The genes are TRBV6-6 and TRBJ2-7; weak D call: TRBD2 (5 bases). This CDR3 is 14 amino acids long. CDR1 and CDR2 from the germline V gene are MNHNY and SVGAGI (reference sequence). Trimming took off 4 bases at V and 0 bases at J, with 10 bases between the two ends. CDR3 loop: CASSFAGSSYEQYF. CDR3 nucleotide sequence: TGTGCCAGCAGTTTTGCGGGTAGCTCCTACGAGCAGTACTTC.